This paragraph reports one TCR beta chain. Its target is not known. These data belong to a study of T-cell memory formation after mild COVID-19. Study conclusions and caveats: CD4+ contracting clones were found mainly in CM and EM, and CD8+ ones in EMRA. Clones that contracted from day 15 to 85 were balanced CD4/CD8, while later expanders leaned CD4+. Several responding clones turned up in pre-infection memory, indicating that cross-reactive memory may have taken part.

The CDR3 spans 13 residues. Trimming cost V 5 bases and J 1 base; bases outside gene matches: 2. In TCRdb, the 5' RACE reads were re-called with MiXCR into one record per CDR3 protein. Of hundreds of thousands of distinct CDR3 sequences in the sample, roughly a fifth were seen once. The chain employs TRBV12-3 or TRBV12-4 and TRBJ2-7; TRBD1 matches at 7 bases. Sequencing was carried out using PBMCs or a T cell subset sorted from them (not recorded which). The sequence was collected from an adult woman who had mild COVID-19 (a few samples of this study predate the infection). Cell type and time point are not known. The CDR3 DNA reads TGTGCCAGCAGTAAGGACAGGTCCTACGAGCAGTACTTC. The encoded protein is CASSKDRSYEQYF.